Each of the 7 T cell receptor beta chains below was sequenced from the same sample in a study of breast tumors, draining lymph nodes, adjacent tissues. TCRdb reprocessed the multiplex PCR reads via MiXCR and lists one record per CDR3 protein. The profile shows 20,000 to 25,000 distinct CDR3 sequences, less than 35% of them singletons. Sample: breast tumor tissue. The receptor source for this set is a female donor with breast cancer. Some clones in this sample may be carry-over from other donors' samples.

This sequence joins TRBV20-1 and TRBJ2-5, with 13 bases matching TRBD2. J was trimmed by 4 bases and V by 4 bases; bases with no gene match: 3. This CDR3 is built from 14 residues. CDR1 is DFQATT and CDR2 is SNEGSKA in the germline V gene (reference sequence). CDR3 sequence reads: CSATGTSGIETQYF. The CDR3 nucleotides read TGCAGTGCTACCGGGACTAGCGGGATAGAGACCCAGTACTTC.

This clonotype was detected ten times or more. This sequence joins TRBV20-1 and TRBJ2-7; D possibly matches TRBD1 or TRBD2 (6 bases each). Germline V gene data show CDR1 as DFQATT and CDR2 as SNEGSKA (reference sequence). The V end was cut by 3 bases, the J end by 0 bases, with 18 bases between. The CDR3 extends over 16 amino acids. For the CDR3, the DNA is TGCAGTGCTAGGGAGGGGGACAACACTTTCTCCTACGAGCAGTACTTC. Encoded protein: CSAREGDNTFSYEQYF.

This clonotype appeared many times. The rearrangement links TRBV6-1 to TRBJ2-3; 10 bases match TRBD2. With V trimmed by 2 bases and J by 1 base, 0 bases remained unmatched. CDR1 is MNHNS, CDR2 SASEGT, per germline. The CDR3 length is 15 residues. This CDR3 is CASSETSGGTDTQYF. In DNA, the CDR3 is TGTGCCAGCAGTGAAACTAGCGGGGGCACAGATACGCAGTATTTT.

This clonotype has at least ten counts. The gene calls are TRBV3-1 and TRBJ2-3; 11 bases fit TRBD2. Germline V lookup: CDR1 LGHDT, CDR2 YNNKEL (reference sequence). V trimming: 4 bases; J trimming: 0 bases; junction bases outside the gene matches: 3. The CDR3 is made up of 16 amino acids. CDR3 nucleotide sequence: TGTGCCAGCAGCCTAGCGGGAGGGGCTAGCACAGATACGCAGTATTTT. Translated, it gives CASSLAGGASTDTQYF.

This clonotype was counted ten times or more. The chain is built from TRBV6-4 and TRBJ2-2; no firm D call. Per germline, CDR1 MRHNA and CDR2 SNTAGT. The CDR3 is made up of 13 amino acids. Trimming took off 3 bases at V and 5 bases at J, with 7 bases between the two ends. As DNA, the CDR3 is TGTGCCAGCAGTGAGGGTGAGACCGGGGAGCTGTTTTTT. It specifies CASSEGETGELFF.

This rearrangement joins TRBV5-4 to TRBJ2-7, with D unresolved. CDR1 and CDR2 from the germline V gene are SGHNT and YYREEE (reference sequence). The V end lost 1 base, the J end lost 0 bases, and 8 bases lay between the germline ends. The CDR3 totals 14 residues. Written as DNA, the CDR3 is TGTGCCAGCAGCTTGTCCGCGAGCTCCTACGAGCAGTACTTC. It translates to CASSLSASSYEQYF.

This clonotype showed up many times. The V and J genes are TRBV29-1 and TRBJ1-3; D is undetermined. V lost 4 bases, J lost 0 bases, and 10 bases lay in between. This CDR3 comprises 14 residues. Germline CDR1 and CDR2: SQVTM and ANQGSEA. The CDR3 DNA follows: TGCAGCGTTGTAGGTGCAGGCTCTGGAAACACCATATATTTT. It codes for CSVVGAGSGNTIYF.